This TCR beta chain was obtained from a study of cytomegalovirus exposure and HLA in healthy donors. Amplification used 60 Vbeta primers and 13 Jbeta primers. In the original workflow: Unique TCR beta chains numbered roughly 83 million in a later analysis, with 10 million to 14 million shared. The repertoire was sequenced with immunoSEQ multiplex PCR; TCRdb's copy has only in-frame clones and lacks some. V and J calls and clone size follow that table, whereas D and trimming were derived from the DNA. The sample yields over 100,000 clones, roughly three fifths seen once. This CDR3 is built from 13 residues. Trimming took 7 bases from V and 3 from J; bases not matched to a gene: 3. Germline assignment: CDR1 SNHLY and CDR2 FYNNEI. General study points: In presence/absence analyses, roughly uniform sequencing depth across donors was assumed.

In this sample, this clone turned up a few times. Its specificity is unknown. The specimen sequenced was PBMCs. The chain employs TRBV2 and TRBJ1-5; 7 nucleotides agree with TRBD1. This receptor was obtained from a woman aged 40 to 55 in good health and CMV-seropositive. CDR3: CASKGQANQPQHF. The CDR3, as DNA: TGTGCCAGCAAAGGACAGGCCAATCAGCCCCAGCATTTT.